These 17 T cell receptor beta chains were all obtained from the same sample, sequenced in a study of long-term antiretroviral therapy in people with HIV. Sequencing relied on immunoSEQ assay v3.0, run at survey level. Here immunoSEQ multiplex PCR was the method, and the copy in TCRdb shows in-frame clones only, minus some. The sample lists about 7,100 clones; roughly 80% were seen once. The source material was unsorted PBMCs, sampled around 2.7 years before starting antiretroviral therapy. Source of these receptors: a man aged 35 to 55 with HIV.

V and J are TRBV5-1 and TRBJ2-7, with D possibly matching TRBD2 (5 bases). The V gene lost 5 bases and the J gene lost 0 bases, with 9 bases spanning the gap. Per germline, CDR1 SGHRS and CDR2 YFSETQ. The CDR3 length is 13 residues. The CDR3 reads CASRLDYSYEQYF. In DNA, the CDR3 is TGCGCCAGCAGGCTTGACTACTCCTACGAGCAGTACTTC.

V is TRBV28 and J is TRBJ1-1; D not certain. The CDR3 has 16 residues. V gave up 6 bases and J gave up 2 bases, with 19 bases separating them. Germline CDR1 reads MDHEN; CDR2 reads SYDVKM. The CDR3 bases are TGTGCCAGCAGACCCAACACGGGGTTTATTAACACTGAAGCTTTCTTT. Its translation: CASRPNTGFINTEAFF.

The gene calls are TRBV28 and TRBJ1-2, with D perhaps TRBD1 (5 bases). Germline V gives CDR1 MDHEN, CDR2 SYDVKM. Trimming stripped 4 bases from V and 5 bases from J, with 11 bases between. This CDR3 contains 13 residues. As DNA, the CDR3 is TGTGCCAGCAGTTCCGGGGAGGGGTATGGCTACACCTTC. Its translation is CASSSGEGYGYTF.

The chain uses TRBV27 and TRBJ2-5; 10 nucleotides agree with TRBD1. Germline CDR1 MNHEY, CDR2 SMNVEV (reference sequence). Unmatched junction bases numbered 12, after V lost 6 bases and J lost 5 bases. The CDR3 is 16 amino acids. The CDR3 reads CASSGTGEGFMETQYF. The CDR3 DNA follows: TGTGCCAGCAGCGGGACAGGGGAAGGGTTTATGGAGACCCAGTACTTC.

This clone came up once. The chain combines TRBV6-1 with TRBJ1-4; D gene unclear. V was shortened by 0 bases and J by 1 base, with 6 bases between the two germline ends. This CDR3 is 15 amino acids long. From germline, CDR1 is MNHNS and CDR2 SASEGT. CDR3 protein: CASSEAWGTNEKLFF. The CDR3 DNA reads as TGTGCCAGCAGTGAAGCCTGGGGAACTAATGAAAAACTGTTTTTT.

V is TRBV4-1 and J is TRBJ1-1; TRBD1 might be the D (5 bases). This CDR3 comprises 14 residues. Germline CDR1 MGHRA, CDR2 YSYEKL. Trimming removed 0 bases at V and 4 bases at J, with 9 bases between. Here the CDR3 reads CASSQERGLTEAFF. The CDR3 nucleotides are TGCGCCAGCAGCCAAGAAAGGGGCCTCACTGAAGCTTTCTTT.

This clone has a handful of counts. This chain connects TRBV7-9 to TRBJ2-7; a possible D gene is TRBD1 (6 bases). Germline loops: CDR1 SEHNR, CDR2 FQNEAQ (reference sequence). The V and J ends lost 6 bases and 0 bases respectively, with 12 bases between them. The CDR3 contains 14 residues. The CDR3 protein is CASSFPGDSYEQYF. In DNA, the CDR3 is TGTGCCAGCAGTTTTCCAGGGGACTCCTACGAGCAGTACTTC.

The CDR3 region is CASSHRTGPHEKLFF. The DNA for the CDR3 is TGCGCCAGCAGTCACCGGACAGGGCCGCATGAAAAACTGTTTTTT. This chain connects TRBV23-1 to TRBJ1-4; TRBD1 matches 8 bases. TRBV23-1 is placed among ORFs of uncertain function. V shed 3 bases, J shed 6 bases, and the junction held 6 bases outside the gene matches. The CDR3 runs 15 residues.

The gene calls are TRBV13 and TRBJ2-7, with D maybe TRBD2 (6 bases). This CDR3 contains 12 residues. Between the trimmed V and J ends, which lost 5 bases and 3 bases, there was a span of 8 bases. The germline V gene encodes CDR1 PRHDT and CDR2 FYEKMQ (reference sequence). CDR3 loop: CASSRDFYEQYF. The CDR3 nucleotides are TGTGCCAGCAGCCGGGACTTCTACGAGCAGTACTTC. Looking up the rest from reference TRBV13 and TRBJ2-7 gives the full variable domain: AAGVIQSPRHLIKEKRETATLKCYPIPRHDTVYWYQQGPGQDPQFLISFYEKMQSDKGSIPDRFSAQQFSDYHSELNMSSLELGDSALYFCASSRDFYEQYFGPGTRLTVT.

The chain employs TRBV6-1 and TRBJ2-7; 7 bases are shared with TRBD1. The CDR3 has 14 residues. Germline loops: CDR1 MNHNS, CDR2 SASEGT. The V gene end was trimmed by 0 bases and the J gene end by 1 base; junction bases not matched to a gene: 0. The CDR3 DNA sequence: TGTGCCAGCAGTGAAGCGACAGGGTCCTACGAGCAGTACTTC. It translates to CASSEATGSYEQYF.

The chain is built from TRBV7-9 and TRBJ2-3, with TRBD2 identical over 9 bases. The CDR3 consists of 16 residues. V was clipped by 3 bases and J by 3 bases; unmatched bases: 7. Germline-derived CDR1 and CDR2 are SEHNR and FQNEAQ (reference sequence). The CDR3, as DNA: TGTGCCAGCAGCTTCACGGCGGGGGGGAGTACAGATACGCAGTATTTT. It specifies CASSFTAGGSTDTQYF.

V is TRBV21-1 and J is TRBJ2-7; TRBD1, the table's D call, lacks a check against the DNA. TRBV21-1 counts as a pseudogene. The CDR3 contains 16 residues. CDR3 nucleotides: TGTGCCAGCAGCAGACCGGGACAAAGGAGCTCCTACGAGCAGTACTTC. As protein: CASSRPGQRSSYEQYF.

The chain uses TRBV19 and TRBJ2-7; perhaps TRBD1 as D (6 bases). V lost 5 bases to trimming and J lost 7 bases, with 18 bases between them. The CDR3 has 14 amino acids. CDR1 is LNHDA, CDR2 SQIVND, per germline (reference sequence). In DNA, the CDR3 is TGTGCCAGTAGTCCACAGGGCACTTCGCGTGAGCAGTACTTC. It is translated as CASSPQGTSREQYF. Filled out from reference TRBV19 and TRBJ2-7, the complete variable domain reads DGGITQSPKYLFRKEGQNVTLSCEQNLNHDAMYWYRQDPGQGLRLIYYSQIVNDFQKGDIAEGYSVSREKKESFPLTVTSAQKNPTAFYLCASSPQGTSREQYFGPGTRLTVT.

This clone turned up a few times. This sequence joins TRBV9 and TRBJ2-3; TRBD2 might be the D (5 bases). The CDR3 length is 15 residues. CDR1 and CDR2 (germline): SGDLS, YYNGEE. The germline V and J ends were trimmed by 4 bases and 2 bases, with 14 bases remaining between them. The CDR3 nucleotides are TGTGCCAGCAGCCTTACGGAGGCTACCACAGATACGCAGTATTTT. Amino acids: CASSLTEATTDTQYF.

The V gene is TRBV11-2, the J gene TRBJ2-3; D is uncertain. In germline, CDR1 is SGHAT, CDR2 FQNNGV. This CDR3 is built from 15 residues. Trimming took off 4 bases at V and 5 bases at J, with 16 bases between the two ends. The CDR3 nucleotides read TGTGCCAGCAGCTCCCTGACGGCGTCTAGAGATACGCAGTATTTT. Translated: CASSSLTASRDTQYF.

The rearrangement links TRBV5-1 to TRBJ2-7; D is perhaps TRBD1 or TRBD2 (5 bases each). The CDR3 is 14 residues long. Germline assignment: CDR1 SGHRS and CDR2 YFSETQ. V lost 2 bases and J lost 0, with 9 bases in between. The CDR3 sequence: CASSFGGGSYEQYF. DNA for the CDR3: TGCGCCAGCAGCTTTGGTGGGGGCTCCTACGAGCAGTACTTC.

The chain recombines TRBV5-1 with TRBJ1-2, with D possibly matching TRBD1 (5 bases). From germline, CDR1 is SGHRS and CDR2 YFSETQ. V lost 3 bases and J lost 3, with 12 bases in between. The CDR3 has 14 residues. The CDR3 reads CASSSAQGDYGYTF. As DNA, the CDR3 is TGCGCCAGCAGCTCGGCCCAGGGAGACTATGGCTACACCTTC.